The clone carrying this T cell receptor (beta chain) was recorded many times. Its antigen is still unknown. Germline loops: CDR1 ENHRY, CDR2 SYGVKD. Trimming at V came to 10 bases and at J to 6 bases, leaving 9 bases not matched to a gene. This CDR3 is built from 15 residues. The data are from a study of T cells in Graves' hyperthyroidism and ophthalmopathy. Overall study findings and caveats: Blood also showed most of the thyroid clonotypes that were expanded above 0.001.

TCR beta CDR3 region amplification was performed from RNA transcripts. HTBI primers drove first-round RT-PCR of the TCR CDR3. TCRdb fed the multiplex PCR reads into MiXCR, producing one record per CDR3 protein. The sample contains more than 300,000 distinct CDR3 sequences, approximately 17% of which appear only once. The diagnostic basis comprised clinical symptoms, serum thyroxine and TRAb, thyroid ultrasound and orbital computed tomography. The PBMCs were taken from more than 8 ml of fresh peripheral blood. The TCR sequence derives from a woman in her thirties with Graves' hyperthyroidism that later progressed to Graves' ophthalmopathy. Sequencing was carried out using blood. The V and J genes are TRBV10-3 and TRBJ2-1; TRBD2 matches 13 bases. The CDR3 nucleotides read TGTGCCACCAATCCAACTAGCGGGAGGGCCAATGAGCAGTTCTTC. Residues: CATNPTSGRANEQFF.